Included here is one TCR beta chain sequence, with context. Its antigen is currently unknown. Sorted-subset replicate PCRs used about 0.2 ug DNA, some 33,000 T cell genomes. Profiled with immunoSEQ multiplex PCR; TCRdb holds only in-frame clones, not every one. The sample includes over a million clones, 98% of them seen just once. This specimen comes from a study of shared clonotypes between healthy human individuals. Whole-study context: The plates for each donor numbered three CD4 naive, three CD4 memory, two CD8 naive and one CD8 memory. Study-wide results and caveats: Across a handful of donors, naive CD4 shared 5% to 6%, naive CD8 around 4%, memory CD4 2% to 2.5%, memory CD8 0.35% to 0.5%. Generally, estimated richness proved larger in naive subsets than it did in memory subsets.

The V segment lost 7 bases and the J segment 4 bases; nucleotides outside the gene matches: 9. This CDR3 is built from 15 residues. The germline V gene has CDR1 PRHDT and CDR2 FYEKMQ (reference sequence). The sequence was obtained from a man in his thirties or forties in good health. The J gene is TRBJ2-1, the V gene TRBV13; 8 nucleotides align to TRBD2. Sequencing was done on a sample of naive CD4+ T cells sorted from blood. The subset is: CD45RA+ positively selected. CDR3 nucleotides: TGTGCCAGCACCACCCCGGGAGGGCCTTACAATGAGCAGTTCTTC. It yields the protein CASTTPGGPYNEQFF.